Listed here are 7 T cell receptor beta chains from one sample, sequenced in a study of shared clonotypes between healthy human individuals (dated by TCRdb to 2020 to 2022). CD8 naive samples consisted of CD45RO-negative cells that were positively selected for CCR7, yielding a CD45RA+CCR7+ population without TemRA cells. Libraries were prepared through the immunoSEQ multiplex PCR assay. Imported from immuneACCESS, the table was reduced by TCRdb to in-frame sequences with V and J called. These copies leave out some clones; in studies compared against another copy, an unresolved V gene accounts for under half, and the cause of the remainder is not known. Recorded for this sample are over 2 million clones; approximately 94% of them occurred a single time. The biggest ten clones account for 0.85% to 1.3% of the sample. What was sequenced was naive CD8+ T cells sorted from blood. The intended sense of this specimen's cell subset or site label: CD45RA+CCR7+. These receptors originate from a man younger than 35 in good health.

Concerning this clone itself: The sample holds other DNA sequences that translate to the same CDR3. This sequence joins TRBV28 and TRBJ1-5; 9 bases align to TRBD1. Germline CDR1 MDHEN, CDR2 SYDVKM. V shed 3 bases, J shed 3 bases, and the junction held 6 bases outside the gene matches. This CDR3 has 16 amino acids. CDR3 sequence reads: CASSLPRTGANQPQHF. Written as DNA, the CDR3 is TGTGCCAGCAGTTTGCCCCGGACAGGGGCCAATCAGCCCCAGCATTTT.

The rearrangement joins TRBV6-5 to TRBJ2-6, with TRBD1 matching over 8 bases. Germline CDR1 is MNHEY and CDR2 is SVGAGI. The CDR3 runs to 15 residues. The trim removed 6 bases at V and 2 bases at J, leaving 3 bases unmatched. CDR3 DNA: TGTGCCAGCAGCCTGACAGGGGCTGGGGCCAACGTCCTGACTTTC. This codes for CASSLTGAGANVLTF.

The CDR3 region has the DNA TGTGCCAGCAGTAGGGACACCGTGAACACTGAAGCTTTCTTT. Translated, it gives CASSRDTVNTEAFF. The gene calls are TRBV6-4 and TRBJ1-1; possible D gene TRBD1, 6 bases. Germline V gene lookup returns CDR1 MRHNA and CDR2 SNTAGT. This CDR3 contains 14 residues. Trimming removed 5 bases at V and 0 bases at J, with 10 bases between.

V gene TRBV7-2 combines with J gene TRBJ2-1, with D unresolved. The V and J ends lost 5 bases and 5 bases respectively, with 10 bases between them. This CDR3 has 13 amino acids. Germline CDR1 and CDR2: SGHTA and FQGNSA. The DNA of the CDR3 is TGTGCCAGCAGCCGACAACCAGACAATGAGCAGTTCTTC. Protein sequence: CASSRQPDNEQFF.

The V and J genes are TRBV4-1 and TRBJ2-1; D unclear. The CDR3 has 13 amino acids. Trimming took 1 base from V and 5 from J, leaving 6 bases between them. Per germline, CDR1 MGHRA and CDR2 YSYEKL. CDR3 nucleotide sequence: TGCGCCAGCAGCCAAGCTCTCGACAATGAGCAGTTCTTC. It codes for CASSQALDNEQFF.

The chain combines TRBV2 with TRBJ2-1, with D tentatively TRBD1 (6 bases). This CDR3 is built from 14 residues. V was shortened by 8 bases and J by 4 bases, with 15 bases between the two germline ends. Germline CDR1 is SNHLY and CDR2 is FYNNEI. The CDR3 DNA reads TGTGCCAGCCAGGACAGCGACCTTTACAATGAGCAGTTCTTC. Protein: CASQDSDLYNEQFF.

The rearrangement links TRBV19 to TRBJ1-5; D is perhaps TRBD1 (6 bases). Trimming cost V 5 bases and J 0 bases, with 11 bases left between them. This CDR3 comprises 15 residues. The germline V gene encodes CDR1 LNHDA and CDR2 SQIVND (reference sequence). Here the CDR3 DNA reads TGTGCCAGTAGTTCGACAGGATATAGCAATCAGCCCCAGCATTTT. Residues: CASSSTGYSNQPQHF.